Listed below are T cell receptor beta chains from one sample, sequenced in a study of blood T cell repertoires in COVID-19. This table comes from immunoSEQ multiplex PCR, and its TCRdb copy is limited to in-frame clones, with some not included. The sample has approximately 200,000 clones, approximately 83% seen once; the top ten hold approximately 11%. Sequences were obtained from peripheral blood. The receptor set was obtained from a human donor with active or convalescent COVID-19. The donor label of this sample is uncertain. Both conserved end residues are part of each CDR3. The D gene is left open where the match is weak. The size of a clone is reported for some rows only, either as once, few or many, or as a class for expanded clones.

clone_size d_call j_call v_call cdr3_aa cdr3_nt
NA TRBD2 TRBJ2-3 TRBV14 CASSQLTSGDTQYF TGTGCCAGCAGCCAATTGACTAGCGGGGATACGCAGTATTTT
NA TRBD1 TRBJ2-1 TRBV3-1/TRBV3-2 CASSLRDRAYNEQFF TGTGCCAGCAGCCTCCGGGACAGAGCTTACAATGAGCAGTTCTTC
NA TRBD1 TRBJ1-1 TRBV12-5 CASGLGKGATNTEAFF TGTGCTAGTGGTTTGGGTAAGGGGGCTACGAACACTGAAGCTTTCTTT
NA TRBD1 TRBJ1-2 TRBV7-9 CASSSGQGFGYTF TGTGCCAGCAGCTCTGGACAGGGTTTTGGCTACACCTTC
NA TRBD1 TRBJ1-6 TRBV25-1 CASSETGAGGHTLHF TGTGCCAGCAGTGAAACGGGGGCAGGGGGTCACACCCTCCACTTT
NA NA TRBJ2-3 TRBV7-3 CASSSRVGTDTQYF TGTGCCAGCAGCTCGAGGGTCGGCACAGATACGCAGTATTTT
NA NA TRBJ1-6 TRBV4-3 CASSRGPPSSTYNSPLHF TGCGCCAGCAGCCGTGGGCCTCCCTCCAGTACTTATAATTCACCCCTCCACTTT
NA TRBD1 TRBJ1-1 TRBV18 CASSPPWTGNTEAFF TGTGCCAGCTCACCACCGTGGACAGGGAACACTGAAGCTTTCTTT
NA NA TRBJ1-6 TRBV12-3/TRBV12-4 CASSPPGSPLHF TGTGCCAGCAGTCCCCCAGGGTCACCCCTCCACTTT
NA TRBD1 TRBJ1-2 TRBV6-2/TRBV6-3 CASSYSSGQGKGYTF TGTGCCAGCAGTTACTCGTCGGGACAGGGTAAAGGCTACACCTTC
NA NA TRBJ2-1 TRBV28 CASSPPGASYNEQFF TGTGCCAGCAGCCCCCCAGGTGCCTCCTACAATGAGCAGTTCTTC
NA TRBD2 TRBJ2-1 TRBV11-3 CASSLATSALSSYNEQFF TGTGCCAGCAGCTTAGCGACTAGCGCCCTGAGCTCCTACAATGAGCAGTTCTTC
NA TRBD2 TRBJ2-1 TRBV6-2/TRBV6-3 CASSYLAGDNEQFF TGTGCCAGCAGTTACCTAGCGGGGGACAATGAGCAGTTCTTC
NA TRBD1 TRBJ1-6 TRBV28 CASRPGTGGGSPLHF TGTGCCAGCAGACCCGGGACAGGGGGAGGTTCACCCCTCCACTTT
NA NA TRBJ1-5 TRBV6-5 CASSYSGRYDQPQHF TGTGCCAGCAGTTACTCGGGCAGGTATGATCAGCCCCAGCATTTT
few TRBD1 TRBJ2-1 TRBV11-3 CASSPRTGGFEQFF TGTGCCAGCAGCCCTAGGACAGGTGGGTTCGAGCAGTTCTTC
once TRBD1 TRBJ1-2 TRBV29-1 CSGLDRSSFYYGYTF TGCAGCGGTCTGGACAGGTCCTCTTTTTACTATGGCTACACCTTC
once NA TRBJ2-7 TRBV7-9 CASSLVGSITYEQYF TGTGCCAGCAGCTTAGTCGGGTCCATCACCTACGAGCAGTACTTC
NA TRBD2 TRBJ2-1 TRBV7-3 CASSLKISSGRALGEQFF TGTGCCAGCAGCTTAAAGATCTCGAGCGGGAGGGCCTTGGGTGAGCAGTTCTTC
NA NA TRBJ1-4 TRBV7-2 CASSLRGTLATNEKLFF TGTGCCAGCAGCTTACGGGGGACCCTTGCAACTAATGAAAAACTGTTTTTT
once TRBD2 TRBJ2-1 TRBV7-9 CASSAGLAGPNEQFF TGTGCCAGCAGCGCGGGACTAGCGGGGCCCAATGAGCAGTTCTTC
NA NA TRBJ1-5 TRBV25-1 CASSGAQQPQHF TGTGCCAGCAGTGGGGCCCAACAGCCCCAGCATTTT